Listed below are T cell receptor beta chains from one sample, sequenced in a study of cytomegalovirus exposure and HLA in healthy donors. Using immunoSEQ multiplex PCR, the repertoire was profiled, and TCRdb retains in-frame clones only, with some absent. The sample has over 100,000 clones; approximately 70% are singletons. Sequencing used PBMCs. Receptor source: a man between 40 and 49 years old in good health and CMV-seronegative. Both conserved end residues are part of each CDR3. D genes are given only for firm matches. Clone size, where shown, is once, few, many, or a class for clones that have expanded.

TRBV7-2	TRBJ1-2	.	.	CASSLGTGPYGYTF	TGTGCCAGCAGCTTAGGTACAGGACCCTATGGCTACACCTTC
TRBV21-1	TRBJ2-5	.	.	CASSIQGGETQYF	TGTGCCAGCAGCATACAGGGTGGGGAGACCCAGTACTTC
TRBV6-1	TRBJ2-7	TRBD1	.	CASSEAWTGAIYEQYF	TGTGCCAGCAGTGAAGCCTGGACAGGGGCAATCTACGAGCAGTACTTC
TRBV6-4	TRBJ2-1	.	.	CASSPLAPPGNEQFF	TGTGCCAGCAGTCCTCTAGCTCCCCCGGGGAATGAGCAGTTCTTC
TRBV4-1	TRBJ1-5	.	.	CASSPPTGSNQPQHF	TGCGCCAGCAGCCCACCAACAGGCAGCAATCAGCCCCAGCATTTT
TRBV18	TRBJ2-7	.	.	CASSREQVSSEQYF	TGTGCCAGCTCACGCGAACAGGTGTCCAGCGAGCAGTACTTC
TRBV4-2	TRBJ2-7	.	once	CASSQGTEIYEQYF	TGTGCCAGCAGCCAAGGGACAGAGATCTACGAGCAGTACTTC
TRBV5-5	TRBJ1-1	.	.	CASSLTGPVTEAFF	TGTGCCAGCAGCTTGACAGGGCCGGTCACTGAAGCTTTCTTT
TRBV7-2	TRBJ2-7	TRBD1	.	CASSLVGTGGYDEQYF	TGTGCCAGCAGCTTAGTCGGGACAGGGGGCTACGACGAGCAGTACTTC
TRBV9	TRBJ1-3	.	.	CASSVGVSQISGNTIYF	TGTGCCAGCAGCGTAGGAGTTAGCCAGATATCTGGAAACACCATATATTTT
TRBV4-3	TRBJ2-2	.	few	CASSQDRARTGELFF	TGCGCCAGCAGCCAAGATCGTGCGCGCACCGGGGAGCTGTTTTTT
TRBV27	TRBJ2-1	.	.	CASRGGGIFSNEQFF	TGTGCCAGCAGAGGCGGCGGCATTTTTTCCAATGAGCAGTTCTTC
TRBV28	TRBJ2-3	TRBD1	.	CASSWTGYSSDTQYF	TGTGCCAGCAGTTGGACAGGGTATTCATCAGATACGCAGTATTTT
TRBV19	TRBJ2-5	TRBD2	few	CASSIDIWGGKETQYF	TGTGCCAGTAGTATAGATATTTGGGGGGGAAAAGAGACCCAGTACTTC
TRBV11-2	TRBJ2-3	.	.	CASSLGVRGTDTQYF	TGTGCCAGCAGCTTAGGCGTCAGGGGAACAGATACGCAGTATTTT
TRBV4-1	TRBJ1-1	.	.	CASSPGGAQNTEAFF	TGCGCCAGCAGCCCTGGGGGGGCGCAGAACACTGAAGCTTTCTTT
TRBV6-5	TRBJ2-2	.	.	CASSALAEVAGELFF	TGTGCCAGCAGCGCCTTGGCGGAGGTCGCCGGGGAGCTGTTTTTT
TRBV10-3	TRBJ2-5	.	.	CAISDIEGAGETQYF	TGTGCCATCAGCGACATCGAAGGGGCAGGAGAGACCCAGTACTTC
TRBV18	TRBJ2-5	.	.	CASAQKGETQYF	TGTGCCAGTGCCCAGAAGGGGGAGACCCAGTACTTC
TRBV5-7	TRBJ2-7	TRBD1	.	CASSTQGRLYEQYF	TGTGCCAGCAGTACACAGGGGAGACTCTACGAGCAGTACTTC
TRBV18	TRBJ2-7	TRBD1	once	CASSSGQGRTYEQYF	TGTGCCAGCTCATCGGGACAGGGTAGGACCTACGAGCAGTACTTC
TRBV7-9	TRBJ2-3	TRBD2	.	CATSKAGEYTDTQYF	TGTGCCACCTCGAAAGCGGGAGAATACACAGATACGCAGTATTTT
TRBV9	TRBJ1-2	TRBD1	.	CASSPQGNYGYTF	TGTGCCAGCAGCCCACAGGGGAACTATGGCTACACCTTC
TRBV7-3	TRBJ2-5	.	.	CASSFGGQGETQYF	TGTGCCAGCAGCTTCGGGGGGCAGGGGGAGACCCAGTACTTC
TRBV28	TRBJ2-7	TRBD1	few	CASSGQPNSYEQYF	TGTGCCAGCTCGGGACAGCCAAATTCCTACGAGCAGTACTTC
TRBV30	TRBJ2-1	.	.	CAWSVHETGENEQFF	TGTGCCTGGAGTGTACACGAGACAGGTGAGAATGAGCAGTTCTTC
TRBV20-1	TRBJ1-5	.	few	CSAREGRSQHF	TGCAGTGCTAGAGAGGGCAGATCCCAGCATTTT
TRBV10-3	TRBJ1-1	TRBD1	medium-sized	CAIRGQGNTEAFF	TGTGCCATCAGAGGACAGGGTAACACTGAAGCTTTCTTT
TRBV7-6	TRBJ2-2	.	.	CASSLALGGTGELFF	TGTGCCAGCAGCTTAGCGCTTGGGGGGACCGGGGAGCTGTTTTTT
TRBV10-3	TRBJ1-1	.	few	CAISEDTGSEAFF	TGTGCCATCAGTGAGGATACGGGGTCCGAAGCTTTCTTT
TRBV5-4	TRBJ2-5	TRBD2	.	CASSLSGGGETQYF	TGTGCCAGCAGCCTTAGCGGGGGGGGAGAGACCCAGTACTTC
TRBV6-1	TRBJ2-3	.	.	CASSVPSRDTQYF	TGTGCCAGCAGTGTCCCCTCTCGAGATACGCAGTATTTT
TRBV7-2	TRBJ2-3	TRBD2	.	CASSALAGGPTDTQYF	TGTGCCAGCAGCGCACTAGCGGGGGGGCCCACAGATACGCAGTATTTT
TRBV6-5	TRBJ2-7	.	few	CASSPRWGAYEQYF	TGTGCCAGCAGTCCGAGATGGGGGGCCTACGAGCAGTACTTC
TRBV19	TRBJ1-1	.	few	CASSFYGSDTEAFF	TGTGCCAGTAGTTTCTACGGGTCGGACACTGAAGCTTTCTTT
TRBV7-8	TRBJ2-3	TRBD2	.	CASRLDLAGGYTDTQYF	TGTGCCAGCAGGTTGGATCTAGCGGGGGGCTACACAGATACGCAGTATTTT
TRBV7-9	TRBJ1-3	.	.	CASSPTGSTGNTIYF	TGTGCCAGCAGCCCCACAGGCTCAACTGGAAACACCATATATTTT
TRBV18	TRBJ1-2	.	.	CASSLLPNRDLSYGYTF	TGTGCCAGCTCACTCCTTCCCAACAGGGACCTTAGCTATGGCTACACCTTC
TRBV7-9	TRBJ2-7	.	.	CASTTQGSSYEQYF	TGTGCCAGCACCACTCAGGGGAGCTCCTACGAGCAGTACTTC
TRBV28	TRBJ1-3	TRBD1	.	CASSPLQGASGNTIYF	TGTGCCAGCAGTCCCCTTCAGGGGGCCTCTGGAAACACCATATATTTT
TRBV9	TRBJ2-3	TRBD2	once	CASSVVGGGPADTQYF	TGTGCCAGCAGCGTAGTTGGGGGGGGACCCGCAGATACGCAGTATTTT
TRBV7-2	TRBJ2-7	.	.	CASSLQGRGEQYF	TGTGCCAGCAGCTTACAGGGTAGGGGAGAGCAGTACTTC
TRBV18	TRBJ2-7	.	few	CASSPRVPYEQYF	TGTGCCAGCTCACCCAGGGTCCCCTACGAGCAGTACTTC
TRBV7-2	TRBJ1-3	.	.	CASSPSHSGNTIYF	TGTGCCAGCAGCCCATCCCACTCTGGAAACACCATATATTTT
TRBV25-1	TRBJ2-7	.	.	CASSDTGLPYF	TGTGCCAGCAGTGACACAGGGTTGCCGTACTTC